Shown below are 28 T cell receptor beta chains from a single sample sequenced in a study of CD8 T cells in ankylosing spondylitis. The antigens these receptors bind are not known. Overall study results and limits: Among TCR beta sequences, a motif of under 10 highly homologous variants appeared characteristic of ankylosing spondylitis blood.

TCRdb processed the 5' RACE reads anew with MiXCR; each CDR3 protein has one entry. The profile shows approximately 440,000 distinct CDR3 sequences, roughly 18% of them singletons. Sequenced: blood, either unsorted or a sorted T cell fraction (not recorded which). All receptors come from a male donor with ankylosing spondylitis.

The rearrangement joins TRBV3-1 to TRBJ1-2, with no clear D. V was pared by 0 bases and J by 7 bases, with 12 bases between. The CDR3 extends over 14 amino acids. Germline loops: CDR1 LGHDT, CDR2 YNNKEL (reference sequence). The CDR3 loop reads CASSQEVGLGGYTF. CDR3 DNA sequence: TGTGCCAGCAGCCAAGAAGTGGGGTTGGGTGGCTACACCTTC.

The chain links TRBV14 to TRBJ1-1; D unresolved. The CDR3 is 13 amino acids. V shed 5 bases and J shed 3 bases, with 10 bases lying between them. Germline loops: CDR1 SGHDN, CDR2 FVKESK. DNA of the CDR3: TGTGCCAGCAGCATGACGGTGGACACTGAAGCTTTCTTT. As protein: CASSMTVDTEAFF.

This clonotype was detected a few times. J is TRBJ2-7 and V is TRBV19; tentatively, D is TRBD2 (5 bases). V lost 3 bases, J lost 1 base, and 7 bases lay in between. The germline V gene encodes CDR1 LNHDA and CDR2 SQIVND (reference sequence). This CDR3 spans 13 amino acids. CDR3 residues: CASSIQRSYEQYF. In nucleotides, the CDR3 is TGTGCCAGTAGTATCCAGCGGTCCTACGAGCAGTACTTC.

The chain combines TRBV4-2 with TRBJ1-5; no firm D call. The CDR3 extends over 16 amino acids. Germline V gene sequence: CDR1 LGHNA, CDR2 YNFKEQ. V lost 1 base, J lost 0 bases, and 10 bases lay in between. The CDR3 nucleotides are TGTGCCAGCAGCCAAGTGGGAGCTAATAGCAATCAGCCCCAGCATTTT. It is translated as CASSQVGANSNQPQHF.

This clonotype appeared many times. The CDR3 region has the DNA TGTGCCAGCAGCTGGTGGGACCAAGAGACCCAGTACTTC. This translates into CASSWWDQETQYF. V gene TRBV5-5 combines with J gene TRBJ2-5; unclear D gene. The CDR3 extends over 13 amino acids. Trimming pared 3 bases from V and 0 bases from J, leaving 6 bases between. CDR1 and CDR2 (germline): SGHKS, YYEKEE (reference sequence).

This clonotype was detected a few times. This chain connects TRBV20-1 to TRBJ2-2, with 10 bases fitting TRBD1. The CDR3 runs 14 residues. Trimming at V came to 3 bases and at J to 6 bases, leaving 4 bases not matched to a gene. The germline gives CDR1 DFQATT, CDR2 SNEGSKA (reference sequence). The CDR3 DNA follows: TGCAGTGCTAGTTGGACAGGGGGATCCGGGGAGCTGTTTTTT. As protein: CSASWTGGSGELFF.

In this sample, this clonotype turned up a few times. V and J are TRBV12-3 or TRBV12-4 and TRBJ1-2; 7 positions agree with TRBD1. V dropped 6 bases and J dropped 12; count of bases not matched to a gene: 7. The CDR3 spans 11 residues. CDR3 bases: TGTGCCAGCAGGATAGACAGGGACAACACCTTC. Its protein is CASRIDRDNTF.

The J gene is TRBJ2-2, the V gene TRBV11-2, with no clear D. Germline V gene lookup returns CDR1 SGHAT and CDR2 FQNNGV. CDR3 length equals 13 residues. V shed 5 bases and J shed 9 bases, with 13 bases lying between them. The CDR3 protein is CASSPPPRRELFF. As DNA, the CDR3 is TGTGCCAGCAGCCCTCCACCCAGACGGGAGCTGTTTTTT. The full variable domain, its missing parts supplied by reference TRBV11-2 and TRBJ2-2, is EAGVAQSPRYKIIEKRQSVAFWCNPISGHATLYWYQQILGQGPKLLIQFQNNGVVDDSQLPKDRFSAERLKGVDSTLKIQPAKLEDSAVYLCASSPPPRRELFFGEGSRLTVL.

The sample holds many counts of this clonotype. The chain couples TRBV20-1 to TRBJ2-3; 9 positions agree with TRBD1. Germline V gene lookup returns CDR1 DFQATT and CDR2 SNEGSKA (reference sequence). There are 16 residues in the CDR3. J lost 3 bases, V lost 1 base, and 8 bases had no gene match. CDR3: CSARAPGQGFTDTQYF. The CDR3, as DNA: TGCAGTGCTAGAGCACCGGGACAGGGTTTTACAGATACGCAGTATTTT.

There are a few counts of this clonotype. V usage is TRBV30 and J usage is TRBJ2-1; D is perhaps TRBD2 (5 bases). Germline-derived CDR1 and CDR2 are GTSNPN and SVGIG (reference sequence). The length of the CDR3 is 16 residues. V was cut by 0 bases and J by 0 bases, with 12 bases left in between. CDR3 loop: CAWSVRRVSSYNEQFF. CDR3 in DNA: TGTGCCTGGAGTGTACGGCGGGTGAGCTCCTACAATGAGCAGTTCTTC.

The DNA of the CDR3 is TGTGCCAGCAGCTCCCCAGGAGGGGGGTATAATTCACCCCTCCACTTT. It codes for CASSSPGGGYNSPLHF. The chain uses TRBV3-1 and TRBJ1-6; TRBD1 is a possible D gene (6 bases). The CDR3 contains 16 residues. Looked up from germline, CDR1 is LGHDT and CDR2 is YNNKEL (reference sequence). V dropped 5 bases and J dropped 4 bases, with 15 bases sitting between them.

This chain uses TRBV4-2 with TRBJ2-7; TRBD2 matches 10 bases. In germline, CDR1 is LGHNA, CDR2 YNFKEQ. The CDR3 contains 18 residues. The trim removed 1 base at V and 1 base at J, leaving 10 bases unmatched. The CDR3 bases are TGTGCCAGCAGCCAAGGTGGGCTAGCGGGGGCCTATTCCTACGAGCAGTACTTC. Amino acid sequence: CASSQGGLAGAYSYEQYF.

This chain uses TRBV7-2 with TRBJ1-5, with a possible D match to TRBD1 (5 bases). There are 15 residues in the CDR3. The V gene's germline CDR1 is SGHTA and CDR2 FQGNSA. Trimming pared 5 bases from V and 7 bases from J, leaving 18 bases between. Here the CDR3 reads CASSPRFGGNQPQHF. The CDR3 nucleotides read TGTGCCAGCAGCCCCCGTTTCGGGGGGAACCAGCCCCAGCATTTT. The whole variable domain, filled in from reference TRBV7-2 and TRBJ1-5, reads GAGVSQSPSNKVTEKGKDVELRCDPISGHTALYWYRQSLGQGLEFLIYFQGNSAPDKSGLPSDRFSAERTGGSVSTLTIQRTQQEDSAVYLCASSPRFGGNQPQHFGDGTRLSIL.

V is TRBV6-1 and J is TRBJ2-4, with D tentatively TRBD1 (6 bases). Looked up from germline, CDR1 is MNHNS and CDR2 is SASEGT. V lost 6 bases and J lost 5, with 14 bases in between. The CDR3 covers 14 residues. The CDR3 DNA reads as TGTGCCAGCAGACCCAGGGGTACCCAAAACATTCAGTACTTC. This codes for CASRPRGTQNIQYF.

The chain uses TRBV20-1 and TRBJ2-5; D not certain. The germline gives CDR1 DFQATT, CDR2 SNEGSKA (reference sequence). This CDR3 is 11 amino acids long. Trimming cost V 0 bases and J 2 bases, with 1 base left between them. The CDR3 bases are TGCAGTGCTAGAGAACAAGAGACCCAGTACTTC. This gives the protein CSAREQETQYF.

This clonotype was counted at least ten times. The chain combines TRBV12-3 or TRBV12-4 with TRBJ1-1; D is undetermined. V was cut by 2 bases and J by 12 bases, with 10 bases left in between. This CDR3 has 11 residues. CDR3 sequence: CASSLKVKTFF. CDR3 in DNA: TGTGCCAGCAGTTTAAAGGTGAAAACTTTCTTT.

V and J are TRBV2 and TRBJ1-1; no definite D call. The ends were cut back, 4 bases at V and 4 bases at J, with 4 bases in the middle. Germline CDR1 is SNHLY and CDR2 is FYNNEI. CDR3 size: 11 residues. The CDR3 bases are TGTGCCAGCAGTGGCAGCACTGAAGCTTTCTTT. Residues: CASSGSTEAFF.

This rearrangement joins TRBV7-9 to TRBJ2-1; D not resolved. The germline V gene encodes CDR1 SEHNR and CDR2 FQNEAQ (reference sequence). Trimming removed 10 bases at V and 4 bases at J, with 11 bases between. The CDR3 has 12 amino acids. For the CDR3, the DNA is TGTGCCAACTCTGGAAATTACAATGAGCAGTTCTTC. Translation gives CANSGNYNEQFF.

This CDR3 is CASSSGTGLYEQYF. The CDR3 nucleotides read TGTGCCAGCAGTTCCGGGACAGGGCTCTACGAGCAGTACTTC. This chain joins TRBV7-2 and TRBJ2-7; 9 bases fit TRBD1. Looked up from germline, CDR1 is SGHTA and CDR2 is FQGNSA. V gave up 6 bases and J gave up 3 bases; unmatched junction bases: 6. CDR3 length: 14 amino acids. Full variable domain (outside the CDR3, taken from reference TRBV7-2 and TRBJ2-7): GAGVSQSPSNKVTEKGKDVELRCDPISGHTALYWYRQSLGQGLEFLIYFQGNSAPDKSGLPSDRFSAERTGGSVSTLTIQRTQQEDSAVYLCASSSGTGLYEQYFGPGTRLTVT.

This clonotype was observed at least ten times. The gene calls are TRBV12-3 or TRBV12-4 and TRBJ2-3, with a possible D match to TRBD2 (6 bases). V lost 5 bases, J lost 4 bases, and 19 bases lay in between. The CDR3 covers 16 residues. CDR3 region: CASSPTTTRLADTQYF. The CDR3 DNA follows: TGTGCCAGCAGTCCAACTACGACTAGATTGGCAGATACGCAGTATTTT.

This clonotype was observed a few times. The chain recombines TRBV24-1 with TRBJ2-1; TRBD2 matches 12 bases. The CDR3 covers 16 residues. V lost 3 bases and J lost 3; bases outside the gene matches: 2. Germline V CDR1 and CDR2: KGHDR, SFDVKD. The CDR3, as DNA: TGTGCCACCAGTGATGAACTAGCGGGAGGCTACAATGAGCAGTTCTTC. As protein: CATSDELAGGYNEQFF.

This sequence joins TRBV7-3 and TRBJ2-3; 7 bases match TRBD2. J gave up 2 bases and V 1 base, and 3 bases lay outside the gene matches. Germline CDR1 is SGHTA and CDR2 is FQGTGA. This CDR3 region has 15 residues. CDR3 residues: CASSLMAGDTDTQYF. CDR3 in DNA: TGTGCCAGCAGCTTAATGGCGGGAGACACAGATACGCAGTATTTT. Combining the CDR3 with reference TRBV7-3 and TRBJ2-3 gives the whole variable domain GAGVSQTPSNKVTEKGKYVELRCDPISGHTALYWYRQSLGQGPEFLIYFQGTGAADDSGLPNDRFFAVRPEGSVSTLKIQRTERGDSAVYLCASSLMAGDTDTQYFGPGTRLTVL.

The gene calls are TRBV7-8 and TRBJ2-1; TRBD1 or TRBD2 may be the D gene (5 bases each). The CDR3 contains 15 residues. V was cut by 6 bases and J by 2 bases, with 14 bases left in between. CDR1 SGHVS and CDR2 FQNEAQ come from the germline V gene. The CDR3 loop reads CASRGTALPYNEQFF. For the CDR3, the DNA is TGTGCCAGCAGGGGGACGGCTCTACCCTACAATGAGCAGTTCTTC.

Of note for this clonotype: One end of the junction does not line up with germline, which may come from a read error. The rearrangement uses TRBV20-1 and TRBJ2-2; the match to TRBD2 covers 8 bases. Germline CDR1 DFQATT, CDR2 SNEGSKA (reference sequence). CDR3 size: 18 residues. CDR3 residues: CGARALTSGLGNTGELFF. CDR3 nucleotides: TGCGGTGCTAGAGCTCTTACTAGCGGCCTTGGGAACACCGGGGAGCTGTTTTTT.

This clonotype was observed a handful of times. This rearrangement joins TRBV6-1 to TRBJ2-1, with a tentative D call TRBD2 (5 bases). With 6 bases removed from V and 9 bases from J, the gap between germline ends came to 15 bases. This CDR3 has 13 residues. Germline CDR1 and CDR2: MNHNS and SASEGT. The DNA for the CDR3 is TGTGCCAGCAGGAAACCAAGCGGCACTGAGCAGTTCTTC. It yields the protein CASRKPSGTEQFF.

The sample holds one count of this clonotype. The chain recombines TRBV11-2 with TRBJ2-1; 12 nucleotides match TRBD2. The end of the DNA is better explained by TRBJ2-7, so the J call may be wrong. The CDR3 sequence is 18 residues long. Per the germline V gene, CDR1 is SGHAT and CDR2 is FQNNGV. The CDR3 here is CASSLGTSGAGSYNEQYF. CDR3 DNA sequence: TGTGCCAGCAGCTTAGGGACTAGCGGGGCCGGCTCCTACAATGAGCAGTACTTC.

The rearrangement uses TRBV6-1 and TRBJ1-2; D possibly corresponds to TRBD1 (5 bases). Trimming removed 5 bases at V and 6 bases at J, with 19 bases between. The germline CDR1 and CDR2 sequences are MNHNS and SASEGT. The length of the CDR3 is 15 residues. CDR3 nucleotides: TGTGCCAGCAGTCCCCGGGGCGCAAGAGGAAATGGCTACACCTTC. As protein: CASSPRGARGNGYTF.

This chain joins TRBV6-6 and TRBJ1-1; D not resolved. CDR3 length equals 13 residues. In germline, CDR1 is MNHNY, CDR2 SVGAGI (reference sequence). With 7 bases removed from V and 3 bases from J, the gap between germline ends came to 12 bases. This CDR3 is CASTPKQDTEAFF. In DNA form, the CDR3 reads TGTGCCAGCACCCCGAAGCAAGACACTGAAGCTTTCTTT.